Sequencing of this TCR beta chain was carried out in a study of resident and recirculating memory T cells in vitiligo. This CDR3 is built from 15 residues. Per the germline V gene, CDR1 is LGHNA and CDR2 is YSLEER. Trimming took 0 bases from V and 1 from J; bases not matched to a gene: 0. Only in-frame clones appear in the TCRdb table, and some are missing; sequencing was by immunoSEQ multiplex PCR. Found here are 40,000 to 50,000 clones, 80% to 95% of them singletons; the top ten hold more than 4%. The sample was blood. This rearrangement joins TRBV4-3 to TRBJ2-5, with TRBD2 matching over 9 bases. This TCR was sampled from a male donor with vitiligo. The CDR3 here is CASSQERGGQETQYF. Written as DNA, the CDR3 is TGCGCCAGCAGCCAAGAGCGGGGGGGCCAAGAGACCCAGTACTTC.